Listed here are 27 T cell receptor beta chains from one sample, sequenced in a study of blood T cell repertoires in COVID-19. Sequenced by immunoSEQ multiplex PCR; TCRdb stores in-frame clones only, minus some. The table includes 200,000 to 250,000 clones, around 80% detected once. Sequencing was done on a sample of peripheral blood. Receptors were obtained from a woman aged 70 to 79 with acute or convalescent COVID-19.

This chain joins TRBV19 and TRBJ2-3; weak D call: TRBD1 (5 bases). Trimming removed 11 bases from V and 4 bases from J, with 10 bases in between. The CDR3 is 11 residues long. Germline-derived CDR1 and CDR2 are LNHDA and SQIVND (reference sequence). DNA for the CDR3: TGTGCCGCAGAAGGGGCAGATACGCAGTATTTT. Its translation is CAAEGADTQYF.

This sequence joins TRBV6-6 and TRBJ2-3; 7 nucleotides match TRBD1. CDR3 size: 14 residues. The germline V gene encodes CDR1 MNHNY and CDR2 SVGAGI (reference sequence). Trimming removed 7 bases from V and 6 bases from J; junction bases left unmatched: 10. CDR3 sequence: CASTQGGAVDTQYF. The CDR3, as DNA: TGTGCCAGCACCCAAGGGGGCGCGGTGGATACGCAGTATTTT.

The rearrangement joins TRBV7-2 to TRBJ2-1; maybe TRBD1 (6 bases). V lost 2 bases, J lost 7 bases, and 12 bases lay in between. The V gene's germline CDR1 is SGHTA and CDR2 FQGNSA. The CDR3 is made up of 14 amino acids. The CDR3 nucleotides are TGTGCCAGCAGCTTATGGGGGCCTGGGAATGAGCAGTTCTTC. Its translation is CASSLWGPGNEQFF.

The chain joins TRBV27 to TRBJ2-1; 7 bases fit TRBD2. Looked up from germline, CDR1 is MNHEY and CDR2 is SMNVEV (reference sequence). The junction had 18 bases not matched to a gene; V was cut back by 6 bases and J by 7 bases. The CDR3 length is 17 residues. The CDR3 DNA follows: TGTGCCAGCAGCCCACGGGGGGAATGGGGCCTCCAGAATGAGCAGTTCTTC. Translation: CASSPRGEWGLQNEQFF.

This chain uses TRBV24-1 with TRBJ2-5; 8 bases map to TRBD1. Germline V lookup: CDR1 KGHDR, CDR2 SFDVKD. V lost 4 bases to trimming and J lost 4 bases; unmatched junction nucleotides: 13. This CDR3 comprises 17 residues. CDR3: CATSDQRQGRIRETQYF. CDR3 in DNA: TGTGCCACCAGTGACCAAAGACAGGGGCGAATAAGAGAGACCCAGTACTTC.

The rearrangement joins TRBV27 to TRBJ1-2; 9 bases are a match to TRBD1. Per germline, CDR1 MNHEY and CDR2 SMNVEV (reference sequence). CDR3 length: 15 amino acids. With V trimmed by 8 bases and J by 6 bases, 13 bases remained unmatched. CDR3 protein: CASSSRDRAPNGYTF. The CDR3 nucleotides are TGTGCCAGCTCCAGCCGGGACAGGGCCCCCAATGGCTACACCTTC.

The chain employs TRBV28 and TRBJ1-2; D possibly corresponds to TRBD1 (6 bases). Germline V gives CDR1 MDHEN, CDR2 SYDVKM. V was shortened by 3 bases and J by 8 bases, with 13 bases between the two germline ends. The CDR3 sequence is 13 residues long. The DNA for the CDR3 is TGTGCCAGCAGTTTGTCATACAGGGAAGGCTACACCTTC. Translation: CASSLSYREGYTF.

This clone was recorded a few times. This chain connects TRBV7-3 to TRBJ2-5, with TRBD2 matching 9 bases. The length of the CDR3 is 14 residues. After removal of 6 bases from V and 5 bases from J, the junction contained 7 bases not matched to a gene. CDR1 and CDR2 (germline): SGHTA, FQGTGA. The CDR3 DNA follows: TGTGCCAGCAGTCGACTAGCGGAGGGGGAGACCCAGTACTTC. The encoded protein is CASSRLAEGETQYF.

The rearrangement links TRBV10-2 to TRBJ2-5; the match to TRBD1 covers 9 bases. This CDR3 has 15 amino acids. CDR1 is WSHSY, CDR2 SAAADI, per germline. J gave up 5 bases and V 5 bases, and 9 bases lay outside the gene matches. The CDR3, as DNA: TGCGCCAGCAGTCTCCCGGGACAGGGTAGGGAGACCCAGTACTTC. Translating it yields CASSLPGQGRETQYF.

The chain uses TRBV10-3 and TRBJ2-5; possible D gene TRBD2, 5 bases. The germline V and J ends were trimmed by 2 bases and 4 bases, with 14 bases remaining between them. Per germline, CDR1 ENHRY and CDR2 SYGVKD. This CDR3 is 15 amino acids long. Here the CDR3 reads CAISEVRSGLETQYF. DNA for the CDR3: TGTGCCATCAGTGAGGTCAGGTCGGGGTTAGAGACCCAGTACTTC.

J is TRBJ2-1 and V is TRBV11-2; TRBD1 matches at 9 bases. Germline V gene lookup returns CDR1 SGHAT and CDR2 FQNNGV. Trimming removed 1 base from V and 9 bases from J; junction bases left unmatched: 4. The CDR3 runs 14 residues. CDR3 bases: TGTGCCAGCAGCTTAGTTGAGGACAGGGGTGAGCAGTTCTTC. This codes for CASSLVEDRGEQFF.

This chain uses TRBV3-1 (or the pseudogene TRBV3-2) with TRBJ2-5; no reliable D call. The length of the CDR3 is 11 residues. V dropped 3 bases and J dropped 5 bases, with 4 bases sitting between them. Germline CDR1 is LGHDT and CDR2 is YNNKEL (reference sequence). CDR3 sequence (DNA): TGTGCCAGCAGCCATATGGAGACCCAGTACTTC. This codes for CASSHMETQYF.

The chain couples TRBV7-3 to TRBJ2-1; 12 nucleotides match TRBD2. The length of the CDR3 is 15 residues. Germline V gene lookup returns CDR1 SGHTA and CDR2 FQGTGA. J gave up 8 bases and V 3 bases, and 5 bases lay outside the gene matches. The CDR3 DNA sequence: TGTGCCAGCAGCTTCACTAGCGGGGGGTCTTATGAGCAGTTCTTC. It specifies CASSFTSGGSYEQFF.

V is TRBV6-2 or TRBV6-3 and J is TRBJ2-7; D gene ambiguous. CDR1 is MNHEY and CDR2 is SVGEGT in the germline V gene. There are 17 residues in the CDR3. The V and J ends lost 2 bases and 3 bases respectively, with 20 bases between them. The CDR3 nucleotides read TGTGCCAGCAGTTACCCCGCCCTTGGCAATCCCCTCTACGAGCAGTACTTC. It is translated as CASSYPALGNPLYEQYF.

CDR3 in DNA: TGCAGCGTTTCAGCAGGGCCCAACACTGAAGCTTTCTTT. Its protein is CSVSAGPNTEAFF. V usage is TRBV29-1 and J usage is TRBJ1-1, with TRBD1 as a possible D gene (5 bases). Per the germline V gene, CDR1 is SQVTM and CDR2 is ANQGSEA. The V end was cut by 5 bases, the J end by 2 bases, with 12 bases between. This CDR3 comprises 13 residues.

The CDR3 nucleotides read TGCGCCAGCAGTACAGGGGGCCTAGGAGATACGCAGTATTTT. The encoded protein is CASSTGGLGDTQYF. The chain combines TRBV5-1 with TRBJ2-3; 9 nucleotides align to TRBD1. The V and J ends lost 5 bases and 5 bases, in that order; junction bases with no gene match: 6. The CDR3 runs to 14 residues. CDR1 is SGHRS and CDR2 is YFSETQ in the germline V gene.

The V gene is TRBV18, the J gene TRBJ1-3, with D possibly being TRBD1 (6 bases). The V gene lost 6 bases and the J gene lost 5 bases, with 20 bases spanning the gap. Germline CDR1 and CDR2: KGHSH and LQKENI. The CDR3 is 16 amino acids. As DNA, the CDR3 is TGTGCCAGCTCTCCGTCAGGGGTCTCCTTGAGAAACACCATATATTTT. This translates into CASSPSGVSLRNTIYF.

The chain joins TRBV19 to TRBJ1-5; 10 positions match TRBD1. With V trimmed by 7 bases and J by 6 bases, 3 bases remained unmatched. The germline V gene encodes CDR1 LNHDA and CDR2 SQIVND (reference sequence). CDR3 length equals 13 residues. The CDR3, as DNA: TGTGCCAGTAAAGGGACAGGGGTTCAGCCCCAGCATTTT. This translates into CASKGTGVQPQHF.

The CDR3 DNA reads as TGCGCCAGCAGCCGGGAAAGTGAGCAGTTCTTC. Translating gives CASSRESEQFF. V and J are TRBV5-1 and TRBJ2-1, with D maybe TRBD2 (5 bases). Germline CDR1 reads SGHRS; CDR2 reads YFSETQ. The CDR3 consists of 11 residues. With 4 bases removed from V and 9 bases from J, the gap between germline ends came to 8 bases.

This chain connects TRBV15 to TRBJ2-7; 9 nucleotides align to TRBD1. CDR1 LNHNV and CDR2 YYDKDF come from the germline V gene (reference sequence). The CDR3 contains 16 residues. J gave up 0 bases and V 3 bases, and 6 bases lay outside the gene matches. The CDR3 region is CATSSPGTGNSYEQYF. The CDR3, as DNA: TGTGCCACCAGCAGTCCCGGGACAGGGAACTCCTACGAGCAGTACTTC.

The chain couples TRBV6-5 to TRBJ2-1; TRBD2 agrees at 11 bases. CDR3 length equals 12 residues. CDR1 MNHEY and CDR2 SVGAGI come from the germline V gene. J lost 10 bases, V lost 7 bases, and 3 bases had no gene match. In DNA form, the CDR3 reads TGTGCCAGCACCAGGACTAGCGGGGAGCAGTTCTTC. As protein: CASTRTSGEQFF.

The V and J genes are TRBV30 and TRBJ1-6, with no clear D. The CDR3 has 15 amino acids. In germline, CDR1 is GTSNPN, CDR2 SVGIG (reference sequence). Trimming pared 0 bases from V and 0 bases from J, leaving 6 bases between. The CDR3 nucleotides read TGTGCCTGGAGTGTATTGAGCTCCTATAATTCACCCCTCCACTTT. Its translation is CAWSVLSSYNSPLHF.

V and J are TRBV5-8 and TRBJ1-5; D remains ambiguous. The germline CDR1 and CDR2 sequences are SGHTS and YDEGEE. Trimming pared 5 bases from V and 2 bases from J, leaving 8 bases between. This CDR3 has 13 amino acids. The CDR3 spells CASRRRGNQPQHF. CDR3 DNA: TGTGCCAGCAGACGTCGGGGCAATCAGCCCCAGCATTTT.

CDR3 sequence (DNA): TGTGCCAGCAGCTCTCTAGCGGGGGGCACAGATACGCAGTATTTT. Protein: CASSSLAGGTDTQYF. The chain joins TRBV7-6 to TRBJ2-3; TRBD2 agrees at 10 bases. Germline loops: CDR1 SGHVS, CDR2 FNYEAQ. CDR3 size: 15 residues. V trimming: 4 bases; J trimming: 1 base; junction bases outside the gene matches: 2.

This chain uses TRBV7-9 with TRBJ1-6, with 7 bases matching TRBD1. CDR1 is SEHNR, CDR2 FQNEAQ, per germline (reference sequence). After removal of 5 bases from V and 10 bases from J, the junction contained 11 bases not matched to a gene. The CDR3 extends over 15 amino acids. This CDR3 is CASSLQSGGRSPLHF. In nucleotides, the CDR3 is TGTGCCAGCAGCCTCCAGTCAGGGGGAAGGTCACCCCTCCACTTT.

The rearrangement links TRBV5-4 to TRBJ1-2, with a tentative D call TRBD1 (5 bases). CDR3 size: 14 residues. Germline CDR1 is SGHNT and CDR2 is YYREEE (reference sequence). Trimming stripped 0 bases from V and 4 bases from J, with 10 bases between. CDR3: CASSLGDSGYGYTF. The CDR3, as DNA: TGTGCCAGCAGCTTGGGCGACAGTGGCTATGGCTACACCTTC.

At least ten counts were recorded for this clone. This chain uses TRBV12-5 with TRBJ2-7; D is ambiguous. Germline V gives CDR1 LGHNT, CDR2 FRNRAP. Deletions cut 3 bases from V and 0 bases from J, with 9 bases between. There are 14 residues in the CDR3. CDR3 loop: CASGLPDNSYEQYV. The CDR3 coding sequence is TGTGCTAGTGGTTTACCCGACAACTCCTACGAGCAGTACGTC.